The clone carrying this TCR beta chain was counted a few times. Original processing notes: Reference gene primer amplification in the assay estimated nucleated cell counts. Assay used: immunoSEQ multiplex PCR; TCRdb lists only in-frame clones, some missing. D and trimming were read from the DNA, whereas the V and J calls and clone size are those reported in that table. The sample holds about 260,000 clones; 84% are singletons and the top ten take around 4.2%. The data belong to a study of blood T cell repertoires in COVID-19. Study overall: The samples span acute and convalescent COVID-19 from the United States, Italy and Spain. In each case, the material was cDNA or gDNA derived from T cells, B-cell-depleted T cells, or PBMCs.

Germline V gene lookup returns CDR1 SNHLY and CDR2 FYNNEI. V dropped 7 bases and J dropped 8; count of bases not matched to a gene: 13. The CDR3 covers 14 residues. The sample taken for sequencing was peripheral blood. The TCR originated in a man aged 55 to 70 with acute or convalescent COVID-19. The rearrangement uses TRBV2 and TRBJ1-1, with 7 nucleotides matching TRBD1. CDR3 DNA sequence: TGTGCCAGCAACCCCCGGGCAGGGGGGCCGGAAGCTTTCTTT. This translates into CASNPRAGGPEAFF.